This is a list of T cell receptor beta chains from one sample in a study of neurological immune-mediated disorders. A single record per CDR3 protein comes from TCRdb applying MiXCR to the 5' RACE reads. The table records some 65,000 distinct CDR3 sequences, 4% to 6% of them present only once. The sequencing input was PBMCs. These TCRs come from a woman aged 30 to 39 with multiple sclerosis. CDR3s include the opening cysteine and the closing phenylalanine or tryptophan. D genes are given only for firm matches. Size tells how often a clone was seen (once, few, many) or the class of an expanded clone, and some rows leave it out.

>TRBV27|-|TRBJ1-4|13|many
CASSLPGGEKLFF
TGTGCCAGCAGCCTCCCGGGGGGGGAAAAACTGTTTTTT
>TRBV20-1|-|TRBJ1-6|15|many
CSARDLTRVNSPLHF
TGCAGTGCTAGAGATCTGACTCGGGTAAATTCACCCCTCCACTTT
>TRBV5-1|-|TRBJ2-7|13|many
CASSLAVSYEQYF
TGCGCCAGCAGCTTAGCGGTCTCCTACGAGCAGTACTTC
>TRBV5-1|TRBD2|TRBJ2-3|15|many
CASSLVAGARDTQYF
TGCGCCAGCAGCTTGGTAGCGGGGGCGAGGGATACGCAGTATTTT
>TRBV25-1|TRBD1|TRBJ2-1|15|few
CASSDRGRSYNEQFF
TGTGCCAGCAGTGACAGGGGGAGATCCTACAATGAGCAGTTCTTC
>TRBV5-1|TRBD2|TRBJ2-3|16|many
CASSPRLAGTTDTQYF
TGCGCCAGCAGCCCGAGACTAGCGGGGACCACAGATACGCAGTATTTT
>TRBV20-1|-|TRBJ1-5|14|-
CSARSRGLSQPQNF
TGCAGTGCTAGATCACGGGGGCTGAGTCAGCCCCAGAATTTT
>TRBV5-1|-|TRBJ1-1|13|few
CASSLAVGTEAFF
TGCGCCAGCAGCTTGGCGGTGGGCACTGAAGCTTTCTTT
>TRBV7-9|-|TRBJ1-2|15|many
CASSGRGGVGYGYTF
TGTGCCAGCAGCGGCCGCGGGGGGGTGGGCTATGGCTACACCTTC
>TRBV20-1|-|TRBJ2-3|13|many
CSATDGGTDTQYF
TGCAGTGCAACGGATGGGGGCACAGATACGCAGTATTTT
>TRBV12-3/TRBV12-4|TRBD1|TRBJ2-7|15|many
CASSLVLTGADEQYF
TGTGCCAGCAGTTTAGTATTGACAGGGGCGGACGAGCAGTACTTC
>TRBV3-1|-|TRBJ1-6|13|many
CASSQSRESPLHF
TGTGCCAGCAGCCAGAGCAGGGAGTCACCCCTCCACTTT
>TRBV15|-|TRBJ1-4|14|-
CATSRTLPNEKLFF
TGTGCCACCAGCAGGACCCTACCTAATGAAAAACTGTTTTTT
>TRBV20-1|-|TRBJ2-3|15|many
CSAETRLSLTDTQYF
TGCAGTGCTGAGACCCGACTATCCCTCACAGATACGCAGTATTTT
>TRBV12-3/TRBV12-4|-|TRBJ1-2|14|many
CASSLVEQTYGYTF
TGTGCCAGCAGTTTAGTAGAACAGACCTATGGCTACACCTTC
>TRBV5-1|-|TRBJ2-7|15|-
CASSFSAGLGGEQYF
TGCGCCAGCAGCTTTAGCGCCGGTTTGGGCGGCGAGCAGTACTTC
>TRBV20-1|-|TRBJ1-6|11|few
CSARGGRSLNF
TGCAGTGCTAGAGGGGGTCGTTCCCTCAACTTT
>TRBV12-3/TRBV12-4|-|TRBJ1-1|13|many
CASSLGPNTEAFF
TGTGCCAGCAGTTTAGGACCGAACACTGAAGCTTTCTTT
>TRBV20-1|-|TRBJ1-5|13|few
CSASGPNNQPQHF
TGCAGTGCTTCCGGTCCTAACAATCAGCCCCAGCATTTT
>TRBV6-5|-|TRBJ2-1|15|many
CASSSDGSSYNEQFF
TGTGCCAGCAGTTCCGACGGGAGCTCCTACAATGAGCAGTTCTTC
>TRBV5-6|-|TRBJ2-2|14|many
CASRIWAATGELFF
TGTGCCAGCAGGATATGGGCGGCCACCGGGGAGCTGTTTTTT
>TRBV7-2|TRBD1|TRBJ2-6|16|many
CASSFGQGPGANVLTF
TGTGCCAGCAGCTTCGGACAGGGTCCTGGGGCCAACGTCCTGACTTTC
>TRBV2|-|TRBJ2-7|15|many
CASSDRGAVSSEQYF
TGTGCCAGCAGTGATCGGGGGGCTGTCTCCTCCGAGCAGTACTTC
>TRBV5-1|TRBD2|TRBJ2-3|15|many
CASSLAGGSTDTQYF
TGCGCCAGCAGCTTGGCGGGGGGGAGCACAGATACGCAGTATTTT
>TRBV5-1|-|TRBJ2-7|10|few
CAREAYEQYF
TGCGCCAGAGAGGCCTACGAGCAGTACTTC
>TRBV6-5|TRBD1|TRBJ1-3|16|many
CASSYSGQSSGNTIYF
TGTGCCAGCAGTTACTCGGGACAGAGCTCTGGAAACACCATATATTTT
>TRBV18|-|TRBJ1-6|13|few
CASSLQYNSPLHF
TGTGCCAGCTCACTCCAATATAATTCACCCCTCCACTTT
>TRBV7-7|TRBD1|TRBJ2-5|15|many
CASSLALGQEETQYF
TGTGCTAGCAGCTTAGCGCTCGGACAGGAAGAGACCCAGTACTTC
>TRBV12-3/TRBV12-4|-|TRBJ1-5|12|many
CASSKRPQPQNF
TGTGCCAGCAGTAAACGCCCTCAGCCCCAGAATTTT
>TRBV20-1|TRBD2|TRBJ2-1|17|-
CSASLIRLAGGRVEQFF
TGCAGTGCTAGTTTGATACGGCTAGCGGGGGGGAGGGTTGAGCAGTTCTTC
>TRBV15|TRBD1|TRBJ1-5|18|many
CATSRERNSDRGDQPQHF
TGTGCCACCAGCAGAGAGAGGAACTCGGACAGGGGAGATCAGCCCCAGCATTTT
>TRBV5-1|TRBD1|TRBJ1-5|15|few
CASSLETGGGQPQNF
TGCGCCAGCAGCTTGGAAACAGGGGGCGGTCAGCCCCAGAATTTT
>TRBV10-3|TRBD2|TRBJ2-5|13|many
CAGSGGQQETQYF
TGTGCGGGAAGCGGGGGACAACAAGAGACCCAGTACTTC
>TRBV12-3/TRBV12-4|TRBD1|TRBJ1-6|14|few
CASRSGQGNSPLHF
TGTGCCAGCAGATCTGGACAGGGTAATTCACCCCTCCACTTT
>TRBV7-6|TRBD2|TRBJ2-5|14|many
CASSDRLALKTQYF
TGTGCCAGCAGCGACCGACTAGCTCTGAAGACCCAGTACTTC
>TRBV4-1|-|TRBJ2-2|14|many
CASSQSRVYGELFF
TGCGCCAGCAGCCAATCCAGGGTTTACGGGGAGCTGTTTTTT
>TRBV5-1|-|TRBJ2-2|19|many
CASSLRMQIFGGNTGELFF
TGCGCCAGCAGCTTGAGGATGCAGATTTTCGGTGGGAACACCGGGGAGCTGTTTTTT
>TRBV12-3/TRBV12-4|-|TRBJ1-1|12|many
CATGSRHTEAFF
TGTGCCACGGGGAGTCGGCACACTGAAGCTTTCTTT
>TRBV5-1|-|TRBJ2-7|14|many
CASSGGDVSYEQYF
TGCGCCAGCAGCGGGGGAGACGTCTCCTACGAGCAGTACTTC
>TRBV28|-|TRBJ1-2|15|many
CASSRLATELYGYTF
TGTGCCAGCAGCCGGCTGGCGACAGAACTCTATGGCTACACCTTC
>TRBV10-3|-|TRBJ2-2|14|many
CAISRESNTGELFF
TGTGCCATCAGTAGGGAATCGAACACCGGGGAGCTGTTTTTT
>TRBV20-1|-|TRBJ1-2|11|few
CSAPRNYGYTF
TGCAGTGCCCCTAGAAACTATGGCTACACCTTC
>TRBV10-3|-|TRBJ1-1|14|-
CATAPNRENTEAFF
TGTGCCACTGCCCCCAACAGGGAGAACACTGAAGCTTTCTTT